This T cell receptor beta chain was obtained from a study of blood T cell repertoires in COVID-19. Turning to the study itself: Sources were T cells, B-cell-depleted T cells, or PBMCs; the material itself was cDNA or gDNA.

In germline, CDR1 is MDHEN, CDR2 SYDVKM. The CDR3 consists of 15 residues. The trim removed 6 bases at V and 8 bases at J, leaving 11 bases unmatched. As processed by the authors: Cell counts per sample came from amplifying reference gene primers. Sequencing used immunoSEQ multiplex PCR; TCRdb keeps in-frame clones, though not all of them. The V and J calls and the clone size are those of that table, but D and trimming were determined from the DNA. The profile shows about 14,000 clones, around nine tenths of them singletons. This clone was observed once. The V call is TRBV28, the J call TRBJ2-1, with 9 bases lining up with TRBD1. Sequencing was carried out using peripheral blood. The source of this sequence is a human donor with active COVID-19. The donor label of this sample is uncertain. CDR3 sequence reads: CASSALGQGGHEQFF. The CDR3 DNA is TGTGCCAGCAGCGCGCTGGGACAGGGTGGGCATGAGCAGTTCTTC.